Listed below are T cell receptor beta chains from one sample, sequenced in a study of human T cells and chemical hapten exposure. TCRdb passed the RACE reads through MiXCR, listing each CDR3 protein once. This sample has around 57,000 distinct CDR3 sequences, with approximately 10% found just once. Sample: whole blood, taken in connection with sensitization to the hapten diphenylcyclopropenone (DPC). The receptors derive from a woman aged 40 to 50 with alopecia areata. Some clones in this sample may be carry-over from other donors' samples. Both conserved end residues are part of each CDR3. Each record gives: V gene, J gene, CDR3 protein.

V: TRBV7-2; J: TRBJ2-2; CDR3: CASSFRGEGTGELFF
V: TRBV7-6; J: TRBJ2-2; CDR3: CASSPPSPAGELFF
V: TRBV10-3; J: TRBJ2-3; CDR3: CAISESRNSYTDTQYF
V: TRBV6-5; J: TRBJ2-7; CDR3: CASSTTEQGREQYF
V: TRBV19; J: TRBJ1-1; CDR3: CASDQGWAEAFF
V: TRBV7-6; J: TRBJ2-7; CDR3: CASSLAIPAARYEQYF
V: TRBV29-1; J: TRBJ2-3; CDR3: CSVDREGTDTQYF
V: TRBV20-1; J: TRBJ1-1; CDR3: CSASSLNTEAFF
V: TRBV7-9; J: TRBJ2-3; CDR3: CASTQDGQGF
V: TRBV7-2; J: TRBJ2-7; CDR3: CASSLGRGGSYEQYF
V: TRBV5-5; J: TRBJ2-5; CDR3: CASSGAVGQVGETQYF
V: TRBV29-1; J: TRBJ2-5; CDR3: CSVEGGRAETQYF
V: TRBV11-1; J: TRBJ2-7; CDR3: CASSHRGPEQYF
V: TRBV12-3/TRBV12-4; J: TRBJ1-3; CDR3: CASRGGTGGFGGNTIYF
V: TRBV21-1; J: TRBJ1-1; CDR3: CASGRKFPGAGTEAFF
V: TRBV7-2; J: TRBJ2-5; CDR3: CASSPDPGSLETQYF
V: TRBV27; J: TRBJ2-1; CDR3: CASSLREGHEQFF
V: TRBV7-2; J: TRBJ2-3; CDR3: CASSVVWTDTQYF
V: TRBV7-2; J: TRBJ2-1; CDR3: CASSPPRGSGARQFF
V: TRBV29-1; J: TRBJ1-2; CDR3: CSENYGYTF
V: TRBV6-5; J: TRBJ1-6; CDR3: CASSPTRQGTSLHF
V: TRBV10-3; J: TRBJ2-7; CDR3: CAISGGQLKTYEQYF
V: TRBV20-1; J: TRBJ2-7; CDR3: CSARRAGAPHEQYF
V: TRBV27; J: TRBJ1-2; CDR3: CASSLGQGRNYGYTF
V: TRBV28; J: TRBJ2-7; CDR3: CASLGHPSDEQYF